This passage covers 9 T cell receptor beta chains from one sample sequenced in a study of T cell repertoires in cytomegalovirus infection. TCRdb re-analysed the reads in MiXCR, keeping a single row per CDR3 protein. The sample includes some 800,000 distinct CDR3 sequences, almost 30% of them seen just once. For these TCRs, the target antigens are not known. The sequenced sample was cultured CD8+ T cells from PBMCs, obtained from culture after CMV antigen stimulation. These TCRs come from a human donor in good health (CMV status not recorded). Some clones in this sample may be carry-over from other donors' samples.

Worth noting for this clonotype: Compared with germline, one end of the junction differs, possibly owing to a read error. The chain combines TRBV7-8 with TRBJ1-2, with D perhaps TRBD1 (5 bases). In germline, CDR1 is SGHVS, CDR2 FQNEAQ. The CDR3 is 17 residues long. Here the CDR3 reads CARSLVPAGPANYGYTF. The CDR3 DNA reads as TGTGCCAGGAGCTTAGTGCCTGCAGGGCCGGCTAACTATGGCTACACCTTC.

The chain couples TRBV29-1 to TRBJ1-3, with D perhaps matching TRBD1 (5 bases). The V and J ends lost 1 base and 7 bases respectively, with 11 bases between them. This CDR3 contains 13 residues. CDR1 is SQVTM, CDR2 ANQGSEA, per germline. The CDR3 sequence is CSVEVPGLNTIYF. For the CDR3, the DNA is TGCAGCGTTGAAGTACCAGGGTTGAACACCATATATTTT.

This sequence joins TRBV7-9 and TRBJ2-5, with 8 positions matching TRBD1. The germline V gene encodes CDR1 SEHNR and CDR2 FQNEAQ (reference sequence). The junction had 15 bases not matched to a gene; V was cut back by 5 bases and J by 10 bases. The CDR3 sequence is 15 residues long. The CDR3 region is CASSQEDRERRIQYF. Written as DNA, the CDR3 is TGTGCCAGCAGCCAGGAGGACAGGGAACGTCGGATCCAGTACTTC.

This clonotype was observed a handful of times. The chain carries TRBV7-2 and TRBJ1-6, with 8 positions matching TRBD1. Germline loops: CDR1 SGHTA, CDR2 FQGNSA. V was pared by 3 bases and J by 8 bases, with 3 bases of the junction left unmatched. The CDR3 runs to 14 residues. The CDR3 DNA reads TGTGCCAGCAGCTTCCACAGGGGGGATTCACCCCTCCACTTT. It yields the protein CASSFHRGDSPLHF. The complete variable domain, with remaining parts taken from reference TRBV7-2 and TRBJ1-6, reads GAGVSQSPSNKVTEKGKDVELRCDPISGHTALYWYRQSLGQGLEFLIYFQGNSAPDKSGLPSDRFSAERTGGSVSTLTIQRTQQEDSAVYLCASSFHRGDSPLHFGNGTRLTVT.

This rearrangement joins TRBV5-1 to TRBJ2-7; TRBD1 matches 8 bases. CDR1 is SGHRS, CDR2 YFSETQ, per germline. Unmatched junction bases numbered 8, after V lost 2 bases and J lost 7 bases. The CDR3 is 14 amino acids. The CDR3 protein is CASSFRQGSSEQYF. The CDR3 region has the DNA TGCGCCAGCAGCTTCCGACAGGGGTCTTCTGAGCAGTACTTC.

The rearrangement joins TRBV5-4 to TRBJ1-2; perhaps TRBD1 as D (5 bases). The CDR3 is 15 amino acids. Germline assignment: CDR1 SGHNT and CDR2 YYREEE (reference sequence). V was cut by 2 bases and J by 2 bases, with 13 bases left in between. CDR3 amino acids: CASSFRGSENYGYTF. The CDR3 DNA reads as TGTGCCAGCAGCTTTAGGGGCAGCGAGAACTATGGCTACACCTTC.

The chain employs TRBV6-2 or TRBV6-3 and TRBJ2-3; unclear D gene. Germline V lookup: CDR1 MNHEY, CDR2 SVGEGT. This CDR3 contains 17 residues. Trimming took 0 bases from V and 2 from J, leaving 15 bases between them. The CDR3 coding sequence is TGTGCCAGCAGTTACTCGAACCCGAACCGGTTCACAGATACGCAGTATTTT. Amino acids: CASSYSNPNRFTDTQYF.

This clonotype was observed at least ten times. The chain uses TRBV7-9 and TRBJ2-5; D is ambiguous. The CDR3 totals 13 residues. Per germline, CDR1 SEHNR and CDR2 FQNEAQ (reference sequence). V gave up 4 bases and J gave up 1 base, with 7 bases separating them. The CDR3 reads CASSYALQETQYF. The CDR3 DNA sequence: TGTGCCAGCAGCTACGCCCTCCAAGAGACCCAGTACTTC.

This clonotype appeared a few times. The chain employs TRBV7-8 and TRBJ2-7; 9 bases line up with TRBD2. The CDR3 extends over 14 amino acids. J lost 4 bases, V lost 3 bases, and 4 bases had no gene match. Germline V lookup: CDR1 SGHVS, CDR2 FQNEAQ. CDR3 DNA sequence: TGTGCCAGCAGCTTCCGACTAGCGGAGTACGAGCAGTACGTC. It translates to CASSFRLAEYEQYV.